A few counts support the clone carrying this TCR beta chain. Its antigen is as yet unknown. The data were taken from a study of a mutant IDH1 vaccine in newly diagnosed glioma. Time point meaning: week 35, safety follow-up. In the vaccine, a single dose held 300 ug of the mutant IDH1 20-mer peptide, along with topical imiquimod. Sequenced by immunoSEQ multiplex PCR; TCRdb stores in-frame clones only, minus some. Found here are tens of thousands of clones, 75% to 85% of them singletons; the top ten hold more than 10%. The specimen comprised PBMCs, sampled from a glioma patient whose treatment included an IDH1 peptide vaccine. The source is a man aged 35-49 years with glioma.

CDR3 amino acids: CSASPGADANTGELFF. The CDR3 DNA follows: TGCAGCGCATCCCCAGGGGCGGACGCGAACACCGGGGAGCTGTTTTTT. The chain recombines TRBV29-1 with TRBJ2-2, with D tentatively TRBD1 (6 bases). The CDR3 is 16 amino acids. Germline assignment: CDR1 SQVTM and CDR2 ANQGSEA. Trimming pared 7 bases from V and 0 bases from J, leaving 18 bases between.